The text below deals with one TCR beta chain. This clonotype was seen repeatedly, ten times or more. Its antigen remains undetermined. No base quality information exists; no much larger clone differs at one position. For unsorted PBMC libraries, 2 million PBMCs were used after storage in RNAlater at -80 degrees C until RNA extraction. The multiple sclerosis patients were enrolled in a US clinical protocol that evaluated disease progression with magnetic resonance imaging. Peripheral blood underwent Ficoll-Hypaque density gradient centrifugation to isolate PBMCs, which were then cryopreserved in liquid nitrogen. These data come from a study of neurological immune-mediated disorders (dated by TCRdb to the late 2010s). Background for the entire study: Among the approximately 34 multiple sclerosis patients, around 30 had relapsing-remitting MS and 3 had secondary progressive MS. Using UMI-based sequencing, the study compared peripheral blood TCR-beta repertoires from patients with HTLV-I-associated myelopathy (HAM/TSP), patients with multiple sclerosis, and healthy controls. Longitudinal samples, technical triplicates and paired sorted CD4+ and CD8+ T-cell subsets, alongside PBMC samples, were included among the roughly 97 TCR-beta libraries. The cohort was made up of about 65 subjects, consisting of some 14 HAM/TSP patients, roughly 35 multiple sclerosis patients and 20 or so healthy controls.

cDNA synthesis used template-switch 5'RACE with a primer carrying a 10-nucleotide random unique molecular identifier tagging each TCR transcript. Every sequencing run yielded over 190 million TCR-beta sequences covering 15-18 subjects. The RNeasy kit was used to extract total RNA. TCR-beta VDJ regions were amplified with primers for the TCR constant region and the 5'RACE anchor, using the KAPA Real-time Library Amplification kit. A first PCR added sample indexes and Illumina adaptors, after which a second PCR increased the library yield. After purification with Ampure beads, the TCR product of roughly 650 bp was size-selected on a 2% E-gel SizeSelection system. Library quality was checked on a Bioanalyzer, concentration was measured with Qubit, and libraries were quantified with the Kapa Library Quantification kit before pooling. Paired-end 2 x 150 bp sequencing of the libraries was performed on an Illumina HiSeq 2500. To increase sequence diversity, roughly 24-30% phiX was spiked into each library pool. The paper's processing steps were these. Quality-filtered reads were processed with the UMI-based MiGEC pipeline, and over 75% of raw TCR sequences were removed by the MiGEC pipeline during error correction. IMGT germline references were used for alignment of VDJ genes, and clonotypes were defined by a unique CDR3 amino acid sequence together with V-J genes. VDJtools evaluated clonal expansion, Shannon diversity and CDR3 relatedness (CalcPairwiseDistances, ClusterSamples); CLCbio workbench built phylogenetic trees. Clones with at least 8 unique UMIs were defined as expanded, with this threshold being based on coefficient-of-variation modelling across technical triplicates. TCRdb trimmed public reads at Q25 via fastp, called clones via MiXCR and kept in-frame beta chains. Entries that share a CDR3 protein sequence are merged under the most common genes and DNA. None of the V and J calls come from the authors' own analysis; TCRdb made them. This sample is represented by 71,000 or so distinct CDR3 sequences; just over 5% of them were singletons. The ten largest clones represent 2.2% of the sample.

Broader findings and caveats from the paper: TCR clonal expansion was greatest in HAM/TSP patients and smallest in MS patients, who ranked below even healthy controls. No association of the MS cluster with clinical or MRI features was observed, and the need for larger cohorts was stated by the authors. In a phylogenetic analysis, the repertoires of 18 out of 34 MS patients fell into a single cluster of related CDR3 sequences, pointing to a possible signature at the repertoire level. Across subjects, expanded clones never shared an identical CDR3 amino acid sequence, which suggests that the TCR-beta repertoires in every group were private.

The sequence came from a woman between 25 and 40 years old with multiple sclerosis. Material for sequencing was PBMCs.

The DNA sequence reads TGCAGTGCTAGAGTGGGACAGGGTCGGACCGGGGAGCTGTTTTTT. Translation gives CSARVGQGRTGELFF. The rearranged chain carries TRBV20-1 and TRBJ2-2; 9 central nucleotides agree with TRBD1. Clipping removes 1 base from V and 5 bases from J, with 5 as the unmatched junction base count. Including cysteine and phenylalanine, the CDR3 has 15 amino acids. Here the CDR3 DNA is all that survives: 45 bases in frame from base 1. For CDR1 and CDR2, the germline V gene (reference sequence) lists DFQATT and SNEGSKA.